This TCR beta chain emerged from a study of T cell changes during pregnancy in multiple sclerosis. The table came from immunoSEQ multiplex PCR; TCRdb's copy has only in-frame clones and leaves some out. The table has under 50,000 clones, 85% to 95% seen once; the top ten hold about 8.3%. V gave up 4 bases and J gave up 2 bases; unmatched junction bases: 3. The CDR3 consists of 15 residues. Germline assignment: CDR1 WNHNN and CDR2 SYGVQD (reference sequence). The V and J genes are TRBV10-1 and TRBJ2-3, with TRBD2 matching 10 bases. The source is a female donor with multiple sclerosis, enrolled in a pregnancy study. Specimen: CD8+ T cells from peripheral blood mononuclear cells, collected in the third trimester of pregnancy. The CDR3: CASSAGTSDTDTQYF. The CDR3 DNA reads TGCGCCAGCAGTGCGGGGACTAGCGACACAGATACGCAGTATTTT.